Each of the 27 T cell receptor beta chains below was sequenced from the same sample in a study of cytomegalovirus exposure and HLA in healthy donors listed by TCRdb under 2017. The library relied on the immunoSEQ multiplex PCR assay. For the multiplex PCR, a mixture combining 60 forward primers for TCR Vbeta segments and 13 reverse primers for TCR Jbeta segments was used. TCRdb carries this immuneACCESS record with in-frame sequences only. Its versions omit some clonotypes, under half of them owing to an unresolved V gene in the studies checked, with the rest unexplained. For this sample there are more than 95,000 clones; about 81% appear just once. Approximately 1% of the sample comes from the top ten. The material sequenced was PBMCs. All receptors derive from a woman aged 25-40 years in good health and CMV-seronegative.

The V call is TRBV7-9, the J call TRBJ1-4, with D tentatively TRBD1 (6 bases). The CDR3 is 14 residues long. Trimming cost V 8 bases and J 7 bases, with 17 bases left between them. Per the germline V gene, CDR1 is SEHNR and CDR2 is FQNEAQ (reference sequence). DNA of the CDR3: TGTGCCAGCCAAAAACAGGGTGGGGGTGAAAAACTGTTTTTT. Residues: CASQKQGGGEKLFF. Looking up the rest from reference TRBV7-9 and TRBJ1-4 gives the full variable domain: DTGVSQNPRHKITKRGQNVTFRCDPISEHNRLYWYRQTLGQGPEFLTYFQNEAQLEKSRLLSDRFSAERPKGSFSTLEIQRTEQGDSAMYLCASQKQGGGEKLFFGSGTQLSVL.

V is TRBV7-9 and J is TRBJ2-6, with D perhaps TRBD1 (5 bases). This CDR3 contains 16 residues. Germline V CDR1 and CDR2: SEHNR, FQNEAQ (reference sequence). Deletions cut 2 bases from V and 2 bases from J, with 10 bases between. The CDR3 nucleotides read TGTGCCAGCAGCTTACAGGGTATAGCTGGGGCCAACGTCCTGACTTTC. Amino acid sequence: CASSLQGIAGANVLTF.

Points on this clone: An end of the junction differs from the germline gene, which may be a read error. The V and J genes are TRBV7-7 and TRBJ2-5, with 11 bases aligning to TRBD2. Germline values: CDR1 SSHAT, CDR2 FNYEAQ (reference sequence). CDR3 size: 18 residues. The CDR3 DNA follows: TGTGCTAGCAGCCGCCACCTTGTGGCTAGCGGGGGGCAAGAGACCCAGTACTTC. The encoded protein is CASSRHLVASGGQETQYF.

This chain connects TRBV5-1 to TRBJ2-5; D remains unclear. The CDR3 length is 11 residues. Germline V gene lookup returns CDR1 SGHRS and CDR2 YFSETQ. Between the trimmed V and J ends, which lost 5 bases and 3 bases, there was a span of 5 bases. DNA of the CDR3: TGCGCCAGCAGACGCGAAGAGACCCAGTACTTC. This sequence encodes CASRREETQYF. The full variable domain, its missing parts supplied by reference TRBV5-1 and TRBJ2-5, is KAGVTQTPRYLIKTRGQQVTLSCSPISGHRSVSWYQQTPGQGLQFLFEYFSETQRNKGNFPGRFSGRQFSNSRSEMNVSTLELGDSALYLCASRREETQYFGPGTRLLVL.

A few counts support this clone. The V and J genes are TRBV2 and TRBJ2-3, with D perhaps matching TRBD2 (5 bases). Germline CDR1 is SNHLY and CDR2 is FYNNEI. This CDR3 has 15 amino acids. V gave up 2 bases and J gave up 2 bases, with 11 bases separating them. Here the CDR3 reads CASSEPGLYTDTQYF. The CDR3 coding sequence is TGTGCCAGCAGTGAACCAGGACTTTACACAGATACGCAGTATTTT.

The V gene is TRBV18, the J gene TRBJ1-2; 9 nucleotides agree with TRBD1. Germline V gives CDR1 KGHSH, CDR2 LQKENI. The CDR3 has 16 residues. V shed 4 bases and J 3 bases; nucleotides not matched to a gene: 9. CDR3 DNA sequence: TGTGCCAGCTCACTCGGACAGGGGCCTCTGGACTATGGCTACACCTTC. Protein product: CASSLGQGPLDYGYTF.

J is TRBJ2-5 and V is TRBV9; a possible D gene is TRBD2 (5 bases). Deletions cut 0 bases from V and 1 base from J, with 10 bases between. CDR1 is SGDLS, CDR2 YYNGEE, per germline. The CDR3 runs 15 residues. The CDR3: CASSVAVLAQETQYF. CDR3 nucleotides: TGTGCCAGCAGCGTAGCAGTTCTAGCCCAAGAGACCCAGTACTTC.

Details on this clone: Other DNA variants within this sample encode the same CDR3. This sequence joins TRBV2 and TRBJ1-1; maybe TRBD1 (6 bases). CDR3 length equals 13 residues. Germline V gene sequence: CDR1 SNHLY, CDR2 FYNNEI. V was clipped by 4 bases and J by 2 bases, with 8 bases between them. The CDR3 DNA follows: TGTGCCAGCAGTGCGGACAGAAACACTGAAGCTTTCTTT. This gives the protein CASSADRNTEAFF.

The chain combines TRBV5-1 with TRBJ1-1; possibly TRBD1 for D (6 bases). The germline V gene has CDR1 SGHRS and CDR2 YFSETQ. The CDR3 is made up of 14 amino acids. V gave up 4 bases and J gave up 5 bases, with 15 bases separating them. The CDR3 coding sequence is TGCGCCAGCAGCCCAACCGGGACAAGGACTGAAGCTTTCTTT. Translated, it gives CASSPTGTRTEAFF.

This clone has just one count. The rearrangement uses TRBV27 and TRBJ1-6, with D uncertain. Germline V gives CDR1 MNHEY, CDR2 SMNVEV (reference sequence). Deletions cut 5 bases from V and 11 bases from J, with 13 bases between. The CDR3 length is 13 residues. The CDR3 here is CASSEGGRTPLHF. The CDR3 DNA follows: TGTGCCAGCAGTGAAGGAGGTAGGACACCCCTCCACTTT.

This rearrangement joins TRBV25-1 to TRBJ2-4, with D perhaps matching TRBD1 (6 bases). Germline V gives CDR1 MGHDK, CDR2 SYGVNS. This CDR3 has 15 residues. V shed 5 bases and J shed 8 bases, with 19 bases lying between them. The CDR3 loop is CASSPLDRRRDIQYF. The CDR3 bases are TGTGCCAGCAGTCCTTTAGACAGGCGGCGAGACATTCAGTACTTC.

This chain links TRBV6-1 with TRBJ2-1; TRBD2 matches at 8 bases. The CDR3 totals 16 residues. Trimming removed 4 bases from V and 0 bases from J; junction bases left unmatched: 5. Germline CDR1 is MNHNS and CDR2 is SASEGT. CDR3 DNA sequence: TGTGCCAGCAGTGGATTAGCGGGGAACTCCTACAATGAGCAGTTCTTC. Protein: CASSGLAGNSYNEQFF.

The chain uses TRBV11-2 and TRBJ2-1; 9 bases match TRBD2. Germline values: CDR1 SGHAT, CDR2 FQNNGV. Losses at the gene ends were 5 bases for V and 7 bases for J; bases not matched to a gene: 9. The CDR3 contains 15 residues. DNA for the CDR3: TGTGCCAGCAGCCCGCAGTCTAGCGGGGCTAATGAGCAGTTCTTC. Its translation is CASSPQSSGANEQFF.

This CDR3 is CASSPAGLARFF. The CDR3 coding sequence is TGTGCCAGCAGCCCAGCGGGACTAGCCCGGTTCTTC. The rearrangement uses TRBV7-2 and TRBJ2-1; the match to TRBD2 covers 9 bases. With 5 bases clipped from V and 15 bases from J, the junction kept 8 bases outside the gene matches. The CDR3 is 12 amino acids. Germline V gene lookup returns CDR1 SGHTA and CDR2 FQGNSA. Filled out from reference TRBV7-2 and TRBJ2-1, the complete variable domain reads GAGVSQSPSNKVTEKGKDVELRCDPISGHTALYWYRQSLGQGLEFLIYFQGNSAPDKSGLPSDRFSAERTGGSVSTLTIQRTQQEDSAVYLCASSPAGLARFFGPGTRLTVL.

This chain joins TRBV5-1 and TRBJ2-7; D is perhaps TRBD2 (7 bases). CDR3 length: 14 residues. Germline V gives CDR1 SGHRS, CDR2 YFSETQ. V shed 4 bases and J shed 7 bases, with 18 bases lying between them. The DNA of the CDR3 is TGCGCCAGCAGCCAGACAGGCCGCGGGGGAGAGCAGTACTTC. The encoded protein is CASSQTGRGGEQYF.

This chain joins TRBV15 and TRBJ1-1; maybe TRBD1 (5 bases). There are 16 residues in the CDR3. V lost 5 bases and J lost 5, with 21 bases in between. Per the germline V gene, CDR1 is LNHNV and CDR2 is YYDKDF (reference sequence). This chain's CDR3 is CATSESRSSRGTEAFF. The CDR3 DNA follows: TGTGCCACCAGCGAGAGTAGAAGCTCTCGGGGGACTGAAGCTTTCTTT. The full variable domain, completed using reference TRBV15 and TRBJ1-1, is DAMVIQNPRYQVTQFGKPVTLSCSQTLNHNVMYWYQQKSSQAPKLLFHYYDKDFNNEADTPDNFQSRRPNTSFCFLDIRSPGLGDTAMYLCATSESRSSRGTEAFFGQGTRLTVV.

This chain links TRBV15 with TRBJ2-3; 7 nucleotides match TRBD1. In germline, CDR1 is LNHNV, CDR2 YYDKDF (reference sequence). The CDR3 totals 16 residues. V shed 5 bases and J 4 bases; nucleotides not matched to a gene: 12. The CDR3 coding sequence is TGTGCCACCAGCCCCCGCACAGGGGAAGGCGCAGATACGCAGTATTTT. This sequence encodes CATSPRTGEGADTQYF.

The chain couples TRBV19 to TRBJ2-3; 12 bases are a match to TRBD2. The J segment lost 1 base and the V segment lost 4 bases, leaving 9 bases of the junction unmatched. This CDR3 has 18 residues. Per the germline V gene, CDR1 is LNHDA and CDR2 is SQIVND (reference sequence). The CDR3 sequence is CASSSRLAGEVGTDTQYF. The CDR3, as DNA: TGTGCCAGTAGTAGTCGACTAGCGGGAGAGGTCGGCACAGATACGCAGTATTTT.

The rearrangement joins TRBV27 to TRBJ2-2; D might be TRBD1 (5 bases). Germline CDR1 MNHEY, CDR2 SMNVEV (reference sequence). CDR3 length equals 15 residues. V lost 6 bases and J lost 0, with 11 bases in between. The CDR3 bases are TGTGCCAGCAGATCAGGGAACCCGAACACCGGGGAGCTGTTTTTT. It encodes CASRSGNPNTGELFF.

This chain uses TRBV19 with TRBJ2-7; D might be TRBD2 (5 bases). This CDR3 has 15 residues. Germline CDR1 and CDR2: LNHDA and SQIVND (reference sequence). V shed 3 bases and J shed 0 bases, with 12 bases lying between them. CDR3 in amino acids: CASSIGLGSSYEQYF. The CDR3 DNA follows: TGTGCCAGTAGTATCGGACTCGGAAGCTCCTACGAGCAGTACTTC. Based on the CDR3 plus reference TRBV19 and TRBJ2-7, the full variable domain is DGGITQSPKYLFRKEGQNVTLSCEQNLNHDAMYWYRQDPGQGLRLIYYSQIVNDFQKGDIAEGYSVSREKKESFPLTVTSAQKNPTAFYLCASSIGLGSSYEQYFGPGTRLTVT.

This clone was detected only a few times. The chain combines TRBV7-9 with TRBJ2-5; D is perhaps TRBD1 (6 bases). This CDR3 has 13 residues. Trimming removed 1 base from V and 4 bases from J, with 7 bases in between. CDR1 and CDR2 (germline): SEHNR, FQNEAQ (reference sequence). CDR3 region: CASSLVGGETQYF. CDR3 DNA sequence: TGTGCCAGCAGCTTAGTAGGGGGAGAGACCCAGTACTTC.

There are a few counts of this clone. V usage is TRBV5-4 and J usage is TRBJ2-2; maybe TRBD1 (6 bases). Germline-derived CDR1 and CDR2 are SGHNT and YYREEE (reference sequence). The V gene lost 3 bases and the J gene lost 6 bases, with 9 bases spanning the gap. This CDR3 is built from 13 residues. CDR3 sequence (DNA): TGTGCCAGCAGCTCTGGGGGCCCCGGGGAGCTGTTTTTT. Translating it yields CASSSGGPGELFF.

This chain joins TRBV2 and TRBJ1-1, with D possibly matching TRBD1 (5 bases). Germline values: CDR1 SNHLY, CDR2 FYNNEI. This CDR3 has 12 amino acids. With 7 bases removed from V and 3 bases from J, the gap between germline ends came to 9 bases. The CDR3 DNA is TGTGCCAGCACCAGGGTGTACACTGAAGCTTTCTTT. It yields the protein CASTRVYTEAFF. Full variable domain (rest looked up from reference TRBV2 and TRBJ1-1): EPEVTQTPSHQVTQMGQEVILRCVPISNHLYFYWYRQILGQKVEFLVSFYNNEISEKSEIFDDQFSVERPDGSNFTLKIRSTKLEDSAMYFCASTRVYTEAFFGQGTRLTVV.

This chain links TRBV29-1 with TRBJ2-1; 11 bases line up with TRBD2. The junction had 6 bases not matched to a gene; V was cut back by 1 base and J by 4 bases. The germline V gene has CDR1 SQVTM and CDR2 ANQGSEA. There are 16 residues in the CDR3. The CDR3 coding sequence is TGCAGCGTTGAAGGAGGGGCTAGCGGGAGGTACAATGAGCAGTTCTTC. This codes for CSVEGGASGRYNEQFF.

Remarks on this clone: At one end the junction does not follow the germline gene, possibly because of a read error. The chain couples TRBV7-7 to TRBJ2-7; 8 nucleotides match TRBD1. CDR3 size: 15 residues. The germline gives CDR1 SSHAT, CDR2 FNYEAQ (reference sequence). The CDR3 reads CASSPGQGGSYEQYF. The CDR3 coding sequence is TGTGCTAGCAGCCCTGGACAGGGTGGCTCCTACGAGCAGTACTTC.

The gene calls are TRBV5-1 and TRBJ2-7; 10 bases are a match to TRBD1. This CDR3 contains 14 residues. Germline V gene data show CDR1 as SGHRS and CDR2 as YFSETQ. Trimming removed 4 bases from V and 5 bases from J; junction bases left unmatched: 6. The CDR3 nucleotides read TGCGCCAGCAGCGGGGGACAGGGGTTCCACGAGCAGTACTTC. Translating gives CASSGGQGFHEQYF.

This chain joins TRBV27 and TRBJ1-5, with 9 bases fitting TRBD1. Germline V gene sequence: CDR1 MNHEY, CDR2 SMNVEV (reference sequence). This CDR3 spans 18 amino acids. With 5 bases clipped from V and 1 base from J, the junction kept 12 bases outside the gene matches. CDR3 sequence: CASSPTPYRGPSNQPQHF. For the CDR3, the DNA is TGTGCCAGCAGTCCGACACCCTACAGGGGGCCCAGCAATCAGCCCCAGCATTTT.